This T cell receptor (beta chain) is drawn from a study of blood T cells in healthy people across ages. Study at large: When template switching was applied, about one barcoded beta molecule was captured per two T cells.

CDR1 is SGHAT, CDR2 FQDESV, per germline (reference sequence). This CDR3 contains 14 residues. Trimming stripped 2 bases from V and 5 bases from J, with 13 bases between. Together with a sample-barcoded 5' primer, a J-beta primer mix was included in a second PCR lasting about 7 to 11 cycles. TCRdb ran MiXCR on the 5' RACE reads and lists one entry per CDR3 protein. The top ten clones hold roughly 2% of a sample with 1.5 million to 2 million distinct CDR3 sequences, about 50% of them seen once. In terms of origin and age, donors were healthy Caucasian individuals from Russia aged roughly 6 to 100. The receptor was derived from a woman aged 40 to 55 in good health. The material sequenced was blood. This chain joins TRBV11-1 and TRBJ2-7, with D possibly being TRBD1 or TRBD2 (5 bases each). Here the CDR3 reads CASSLFPGSNEQYF. The CDR3 DNA reads TGTGCCAGCAGCTTATTTCCAGGGAGCAACGAGCAGTACTTC.